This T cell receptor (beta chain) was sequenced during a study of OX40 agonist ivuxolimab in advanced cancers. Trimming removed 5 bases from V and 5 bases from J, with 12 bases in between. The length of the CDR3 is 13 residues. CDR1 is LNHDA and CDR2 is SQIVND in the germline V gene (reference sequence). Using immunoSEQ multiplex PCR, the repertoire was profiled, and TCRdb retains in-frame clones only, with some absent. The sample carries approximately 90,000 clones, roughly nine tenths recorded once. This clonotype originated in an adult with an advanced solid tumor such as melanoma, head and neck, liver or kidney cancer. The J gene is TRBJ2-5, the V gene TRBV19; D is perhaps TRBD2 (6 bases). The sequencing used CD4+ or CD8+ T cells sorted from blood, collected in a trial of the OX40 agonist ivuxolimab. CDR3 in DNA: TGTGCCAGTAGTCCTCCTGGGAGGGAGACCCAGTACTTC. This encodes CASSPPGRETQYF. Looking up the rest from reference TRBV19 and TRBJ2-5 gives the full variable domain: DGGITQSPKYLFRKEGQNVTLSCEQNLNHDAMYWYRQDPGQGLRLIYYSQIVNDFQKGDIAEGYSVSREKKESFPLTVTSAQKNPTAFYLCASSPPGRETQYFGPGTRLLVL.